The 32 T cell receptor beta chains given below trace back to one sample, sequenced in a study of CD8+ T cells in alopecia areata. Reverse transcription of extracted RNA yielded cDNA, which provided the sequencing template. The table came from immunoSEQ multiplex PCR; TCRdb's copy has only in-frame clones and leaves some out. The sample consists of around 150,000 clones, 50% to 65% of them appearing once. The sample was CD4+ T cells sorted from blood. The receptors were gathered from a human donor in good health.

The CDR3 loop is CASSRPMNTEAFF. The CDR3 DNA is TGTGCCAGTAGTAGGCCGATGAACACTGAAGCTTTCTTT. The rearrangement joins TRBV19 to TRBJ1-1; no firm D call. CDR1 and CDR2 (germline): LNHDA, SQIVND (reference sequence). The ends were cut back, 4 bases at V and 0 bases at J, with 6 bases in the middle. This CDR3 is built from 13 residues.

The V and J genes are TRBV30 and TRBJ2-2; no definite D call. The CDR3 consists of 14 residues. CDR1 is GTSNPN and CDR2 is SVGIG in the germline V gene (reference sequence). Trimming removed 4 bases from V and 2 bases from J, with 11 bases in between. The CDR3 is CAWMVSTNTGELFF. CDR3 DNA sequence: TGTGCCTGGATGGTATCCACAAACACCGGGGAGCTGTTTTTT. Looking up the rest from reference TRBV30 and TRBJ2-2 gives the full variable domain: SQTIHQWPATLVQPVGSPLSLECTVEGTSNPNLYWYRQAAGRGLQLLFYSVGIGQISSEVPQNLSASRPQDRQFILSSKKLLLSDSGFYLCAWMVSTNTGELFFGEGSRLTVL.

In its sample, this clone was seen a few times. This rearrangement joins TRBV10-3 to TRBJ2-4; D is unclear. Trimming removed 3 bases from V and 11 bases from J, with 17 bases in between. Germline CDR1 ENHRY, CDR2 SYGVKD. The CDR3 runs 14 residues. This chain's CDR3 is CAISDPWLVPVQYF. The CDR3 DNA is TGTGCCATCAGTGACCCTTGGCTTGTTCCAGTTCAGTACTTC.

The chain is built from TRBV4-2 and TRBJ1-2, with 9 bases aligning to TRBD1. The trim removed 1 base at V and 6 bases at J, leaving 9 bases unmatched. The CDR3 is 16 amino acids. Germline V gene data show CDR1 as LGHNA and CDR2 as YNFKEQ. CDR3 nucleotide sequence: TGTGCCAGCAGCCAAGTAGGGGACAGGGATAGTAATGGCTACACCTTC. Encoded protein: CASSQVGDRDSNGYTF.

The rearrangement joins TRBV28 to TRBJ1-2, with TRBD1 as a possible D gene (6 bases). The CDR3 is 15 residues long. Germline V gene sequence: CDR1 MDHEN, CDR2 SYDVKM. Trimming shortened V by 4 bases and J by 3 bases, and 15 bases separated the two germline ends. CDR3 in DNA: TGTGCCAGCAGTTCCACCACAGGGAAACACTATGGCTACACCTTC. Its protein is CASSSTTGKHYGYTF.

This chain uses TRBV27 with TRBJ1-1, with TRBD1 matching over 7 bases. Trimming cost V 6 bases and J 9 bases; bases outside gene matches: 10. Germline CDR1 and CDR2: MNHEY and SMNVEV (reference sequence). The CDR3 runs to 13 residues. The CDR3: CASSGTGQRQAFF. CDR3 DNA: TGTGCCAGCAGCGGAACGGGACAGAGGCAAGCTTTCTTT.

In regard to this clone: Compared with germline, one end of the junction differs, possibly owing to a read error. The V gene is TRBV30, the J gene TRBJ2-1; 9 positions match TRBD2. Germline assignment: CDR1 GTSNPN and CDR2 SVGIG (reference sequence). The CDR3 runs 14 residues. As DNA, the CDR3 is TGTGCCTGGGCGACTAGCGGACCTTACAGTGAGCAGTTCTTC. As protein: CAWATSGPYSEQFF.

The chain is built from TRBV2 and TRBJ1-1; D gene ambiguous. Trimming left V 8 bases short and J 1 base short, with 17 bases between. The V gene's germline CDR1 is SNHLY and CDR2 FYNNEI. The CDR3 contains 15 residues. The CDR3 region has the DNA TGTGCCAGCCGCTTGAGATTATCCGCGAACACTGAAGCTTTCTTT. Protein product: CASRLRLSANTEAFF.

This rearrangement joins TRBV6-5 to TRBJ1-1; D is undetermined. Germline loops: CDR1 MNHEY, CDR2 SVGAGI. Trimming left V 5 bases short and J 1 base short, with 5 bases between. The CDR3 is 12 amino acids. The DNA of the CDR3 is TGTGCCAGCAGTCCAGGGAACACTGAAGCTTTCTTT. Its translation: CASSPGNTEAFF.

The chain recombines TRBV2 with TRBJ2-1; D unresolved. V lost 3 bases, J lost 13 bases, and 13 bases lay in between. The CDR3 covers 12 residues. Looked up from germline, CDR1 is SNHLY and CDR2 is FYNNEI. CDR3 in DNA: TGTGCCAGCAGTGACGGTCCTCTGGGACAGTTCTTC. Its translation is CASSDGPLGQFF. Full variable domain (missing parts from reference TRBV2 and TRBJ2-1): EPEVTQTPSHQVTQMGQEVILRCVPISNHLYFYWYRQILGQKVEFLVSFYNNEISEKSEIFDDQFSVERPDGSNFTLKIRSTKLEDSAMYFCASSDGPLGQFFGPGTRLTVL.

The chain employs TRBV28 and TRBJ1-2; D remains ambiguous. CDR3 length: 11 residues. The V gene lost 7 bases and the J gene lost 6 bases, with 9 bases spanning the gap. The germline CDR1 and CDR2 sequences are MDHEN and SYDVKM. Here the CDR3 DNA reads TGTGCCAGCATTGGCGGGGATGGCTACACCTTC. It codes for CASIGGDGYTF.

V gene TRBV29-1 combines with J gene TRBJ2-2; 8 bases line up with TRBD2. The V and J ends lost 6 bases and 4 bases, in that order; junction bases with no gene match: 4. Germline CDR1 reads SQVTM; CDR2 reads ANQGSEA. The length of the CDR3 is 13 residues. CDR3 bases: TGCAGCGTGGGACTAGGGTCCACCGGGGAGCTGTTTTTT. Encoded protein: CSVGLGSTGELFF.

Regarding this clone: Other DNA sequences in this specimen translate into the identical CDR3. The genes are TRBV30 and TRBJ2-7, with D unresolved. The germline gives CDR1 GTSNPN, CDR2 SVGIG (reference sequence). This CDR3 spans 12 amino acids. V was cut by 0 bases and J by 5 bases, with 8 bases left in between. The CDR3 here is CAWSVLGDEQYF. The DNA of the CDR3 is TGTGCCTGGAGTGTACTTGGAGACGAGCAGTACTTC.

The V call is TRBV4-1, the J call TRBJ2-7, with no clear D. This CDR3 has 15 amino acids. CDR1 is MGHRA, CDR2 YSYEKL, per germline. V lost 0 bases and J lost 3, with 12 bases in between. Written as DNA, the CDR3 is TGCGCCAGCAGCCAAGAGATCGGCTCCAGCTACGAGCAGTACTTC. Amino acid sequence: CASSQEIGSSYEQYF.

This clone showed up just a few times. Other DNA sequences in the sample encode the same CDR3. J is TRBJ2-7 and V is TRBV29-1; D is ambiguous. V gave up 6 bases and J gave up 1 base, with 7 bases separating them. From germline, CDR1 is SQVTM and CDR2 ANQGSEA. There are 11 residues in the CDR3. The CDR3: CSVGRSYEQYF. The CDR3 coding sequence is TGCAGCGTCGGTCGATCCTACGAGCAGTACTTC.

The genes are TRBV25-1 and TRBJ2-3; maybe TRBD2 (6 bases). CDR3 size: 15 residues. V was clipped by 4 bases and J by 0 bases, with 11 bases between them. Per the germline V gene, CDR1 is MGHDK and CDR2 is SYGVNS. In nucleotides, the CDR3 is TGTGCCAGCAGTGGGGTGGCGGGAAGCACAGATACGCAGTATTTT. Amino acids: CASSGVAGSTDTQYF.

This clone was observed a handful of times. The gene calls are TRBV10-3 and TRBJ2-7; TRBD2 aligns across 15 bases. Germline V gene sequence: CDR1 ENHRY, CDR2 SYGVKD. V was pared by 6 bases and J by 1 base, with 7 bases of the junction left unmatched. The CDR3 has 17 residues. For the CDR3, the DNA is TGTGCCATCAGCTCGGGACTAGCGGGAGGAGGGTCCTACGAGCAGTACTTC. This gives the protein CAISSGLAGGGSYEQYF.

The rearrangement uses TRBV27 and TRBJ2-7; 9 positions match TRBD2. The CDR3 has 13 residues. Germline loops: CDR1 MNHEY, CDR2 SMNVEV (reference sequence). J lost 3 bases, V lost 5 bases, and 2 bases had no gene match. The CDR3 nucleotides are TGTGCCAGCAGTAGACTAGCGGACTACGAGCAGTACTTC. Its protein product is CASSRLADYEQYF.

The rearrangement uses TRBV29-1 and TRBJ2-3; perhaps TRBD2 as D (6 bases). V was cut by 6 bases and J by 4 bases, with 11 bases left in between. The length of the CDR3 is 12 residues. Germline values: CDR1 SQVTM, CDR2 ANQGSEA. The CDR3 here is CSVLPGADTQYF. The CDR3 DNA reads TGCAGCGTCCTCCCGGGAGCAGATACGCAGTATTTT.

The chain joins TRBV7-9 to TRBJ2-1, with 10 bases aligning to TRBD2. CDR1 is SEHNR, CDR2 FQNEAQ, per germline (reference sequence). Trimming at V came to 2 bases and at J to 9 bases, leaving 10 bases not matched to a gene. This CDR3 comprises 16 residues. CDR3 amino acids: CASSLYASGSFGEQFF. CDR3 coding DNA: TGTGCCAGCAGCTTATACGCTAGCGGGAGCTTTGGTGAGCAGTTCTTC.

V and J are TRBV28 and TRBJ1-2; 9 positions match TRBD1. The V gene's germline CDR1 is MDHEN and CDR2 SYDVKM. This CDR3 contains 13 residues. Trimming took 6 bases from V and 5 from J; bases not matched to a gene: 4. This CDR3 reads CASSQGQGYGYTF. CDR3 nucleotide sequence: TGTGCCAGCAGCCAAGGACAGGGGTATGGCTACACCTTC.

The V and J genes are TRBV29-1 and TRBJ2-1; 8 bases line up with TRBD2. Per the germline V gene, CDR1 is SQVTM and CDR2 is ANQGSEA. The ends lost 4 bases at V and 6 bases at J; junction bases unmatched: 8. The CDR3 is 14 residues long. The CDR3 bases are TGCAGCGTTGGGGGGTCTAGCGGGCGCAATGAGCAGTTCTTC. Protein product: CSVGGSSGRNEQFF.

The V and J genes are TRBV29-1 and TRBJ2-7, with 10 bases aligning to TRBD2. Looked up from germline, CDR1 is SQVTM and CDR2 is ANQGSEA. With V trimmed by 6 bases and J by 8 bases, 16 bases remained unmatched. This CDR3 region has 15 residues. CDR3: CSVRHPSGSLVQQYF. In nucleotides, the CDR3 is TGCAGCGTCCGCCATCCTAGCGGGAGTCTTGTCCAGCAGTACTTC.

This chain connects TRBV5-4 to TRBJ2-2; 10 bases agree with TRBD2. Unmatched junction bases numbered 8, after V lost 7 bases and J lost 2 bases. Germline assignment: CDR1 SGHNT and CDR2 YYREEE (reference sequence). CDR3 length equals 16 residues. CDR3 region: CASGGPSGRNTGELFF. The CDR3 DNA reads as TGTGCCAGCGGGGGGCCTAGCGGGAGAAACACCGGGGAGCTGTTTTTT. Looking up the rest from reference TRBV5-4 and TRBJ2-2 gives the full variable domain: ETGVTQSPTHLIKTRGQQVTLRCSSQSGHNTVSWYQQALGQGPQFIFQYYREEENGRGNFPPRFSGLQFPNYSSELNVNALELDDSALYLCASGGPSGRNTGELFFGEGSRLTVL.

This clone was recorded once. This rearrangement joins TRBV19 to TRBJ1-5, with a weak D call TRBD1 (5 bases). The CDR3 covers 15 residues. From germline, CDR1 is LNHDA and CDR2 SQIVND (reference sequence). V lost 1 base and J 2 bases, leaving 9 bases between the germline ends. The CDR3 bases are TGTGCCAGTAGTATAGCAGGGCCGGGCAATCAGCCCCAGCATTTT. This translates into CASSIAGPGNQPQHF.

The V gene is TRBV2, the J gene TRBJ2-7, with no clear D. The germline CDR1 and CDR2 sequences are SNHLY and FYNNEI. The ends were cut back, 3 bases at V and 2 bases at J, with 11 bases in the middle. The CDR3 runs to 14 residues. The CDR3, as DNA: TGTGCCAGCAGTGATTGGGAAAAGGCCTACGAGCAGTACTTC. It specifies CASSDWEKAYEQYF.

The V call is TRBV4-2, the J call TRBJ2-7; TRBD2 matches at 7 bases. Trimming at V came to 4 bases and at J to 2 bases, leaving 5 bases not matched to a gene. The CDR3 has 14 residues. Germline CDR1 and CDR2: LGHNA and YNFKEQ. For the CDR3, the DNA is TGTGCCAGCAGCCCGAAGCGGGACCCCTACGAGCAGTACTTC. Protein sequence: CASSPKRDPYEQYF.

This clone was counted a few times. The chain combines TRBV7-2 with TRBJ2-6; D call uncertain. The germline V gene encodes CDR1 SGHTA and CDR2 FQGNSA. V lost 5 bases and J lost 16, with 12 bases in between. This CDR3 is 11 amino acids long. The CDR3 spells CASSPGRQLTF. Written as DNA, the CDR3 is TGTGCCAGCAGCCCGGGCCGACAACTGACTTTC.

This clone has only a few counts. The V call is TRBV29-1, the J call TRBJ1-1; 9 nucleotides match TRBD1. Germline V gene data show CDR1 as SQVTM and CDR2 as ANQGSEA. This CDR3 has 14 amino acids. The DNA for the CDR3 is TGCTCCTGTCAGGAGACAGGGGGAAACACTGAAGCTTTCTTT. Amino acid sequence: CSCQETGGNTEAFF.

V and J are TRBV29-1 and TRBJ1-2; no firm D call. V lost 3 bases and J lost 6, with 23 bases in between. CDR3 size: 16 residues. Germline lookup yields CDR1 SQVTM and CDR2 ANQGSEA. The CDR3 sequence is CSVDFIGRRGFDGYTF. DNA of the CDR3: TGCAGCGTTGATTTCATCGGACGCCGGGGATTTGATGGCTACACCTTC.

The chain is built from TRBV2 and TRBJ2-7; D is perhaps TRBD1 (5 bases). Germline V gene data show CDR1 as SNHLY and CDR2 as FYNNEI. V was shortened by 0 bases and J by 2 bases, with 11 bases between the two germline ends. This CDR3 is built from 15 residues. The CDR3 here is CASSEAAGRTYEQYF. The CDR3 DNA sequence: TGTGCCAGCAGTGAAGCGGCAGGGCGTACCTACGAGCAGTACTTC.

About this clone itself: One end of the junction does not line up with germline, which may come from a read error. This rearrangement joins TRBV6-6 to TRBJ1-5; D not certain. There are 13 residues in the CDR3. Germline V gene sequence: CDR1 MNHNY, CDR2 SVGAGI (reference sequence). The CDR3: CASSYEGNQPQHF. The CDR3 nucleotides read TGTGCCAGCAGTTATGAAGGCAACCAGCCCCAGCATTTT.